This T cell receptor (beta chain) was obtained from a study of T cell responses to AZD1222 COVID-19 vaccine (dated by TCRdb to the early 2020s). Some background on the complete study: A total of about 230 trial participants underwent TCR sequencing, of whom some 210 received two doses of AZD1222 and 26 received two doses of the MenACWY control vaccine. Trial participants were enrolled into age subgroups of 18-55, 56-69 and 70-plus years, which contained approximately 150, 28 and 58 TCR-sequenced participants, respectively. What the authors observed across the whole study: Spike-specific TCR breadth and depth rose significantly after two AZD1222 doses compared with day 0 and with MenACWY recipients. Only six or seven AZD1222 recipients were SARS-CoV-2 seropositive at baseline, limiting conclusions about previously exposed vaccinees. The vaccine-associated CD4 TCRs covered the entire spike protein, and the dominant responses fell in regions 160-218 and 743-854. Because no day 14 peak-response samples were available, the repertoires could be characterized only after the peak T cell response. Epitopes outside the regions mutated in the B.1.351 and B.1.1.7 variants were reportedly recognized by nearly half of the unique spike-specific TCRs. Participants were mostly white British and included more females than males, and it was suggested by the authors that clonal diversity may have been underestimated. In the small 56-69-year group, the increase in depth fell short of significance, most likely because of low power.

Taken with the paper, the label for time point translates to: about 28 days (+/-7) after the second vaccine dose. AZD1222 recipients given second doses at about 4 weeks or at about 12 weeks were pooled, since spike-specific TCR depth and breadth were not found to differ between the two schedules. Samples from vaccinated people were obtained from the UK trials COV001 and COV002, which included a single-blind randomized controlled phase 2/3 trial of AZD1222 (ChAdOx1 nCoV-19) in healthy adults. For TCRbeta chain sequencing, PBMC samples from trial participants were taken at day 0 and at day 28 after the second dose. This clone was seen a handful of times. It lacks a known antigen. Base qualities are not at hand, and no much larger clone is one base apart. The CDR3 regions of human TCRbeta chains were analyzed by immunosequencing. On the authors' methods: Repertoire TCRs were checked for matches against a reference library of SARS-CoV-2-specific TCRs that had been generated using the MIRA antigen-specificity platform. Breadth was defined as the fraction of unique TCRs that were SARS-CoV-2-associated. Depth was defined as the fraction of total T cells that were SARS-CoV-2-associated. Each spike-specific TCR was assigned to its reactive spike region and to a CD4 or CD8 class using the MIRA data. Log10-transformed breadth and depth values were compared by one-way ANOVA with Sidak's multiple comparisons tests. Imported from immuneACCESS, the table was reduced by TCRdb to in-frame sequences with V and J called. These copies leave out some clones; in studies compared against another copy, an unresolved V gene accounts for under half, and the cause of the remainder is not known. D and trimming were read from the DNA, whereas the V and J calls and clone size are those reported in that table. Within this sample are roughly 200,000 clones, with 91% of them counted one time only. The ten most abundant clones make up about 1.7% of the sample.

The TCR originated in an adult who received the AZD1222 COVID-19 vaccine. The source material was peripheral blood, sampled 28 days after the second AZD1222 dose.

Here the CDR3 is given as CASSQVSLERGELFF. Read as DNA, the sequence is TGCGCCAGCAGCCAAGTTTCGCTAGAACGCGGGGAGCTGTTTTTT. Here the chain combines TRBV4-1 and TRBJ2-2; the D gene cannot be named for sure. The CDR3 runs 15 amino acids, cysteine and phenylalanine included. Just the 45-base CDR3 DNA is kept, in frame starting at base 1. The germline V gene specifies MGHRA as CDR1 and YSYEKL as CDR2. V is pared back by 1 base and J by 7 bases, with 13 bases lying between the germline termini.